These 29 T cell receptor beta chains were sequenced from one sample in a study of T cells after somatic rescue of genetic block. The assay was immunoSEQ multiplex PCR, and TCRdb's table has in-frame clones only and misses some. The repertoire holds about 88,000 clones, with over 80% as singletons. Sequenced sample: peripheral blood mononuclear cells (PBMCs). Source of these receptors: a woman between 18 and 29 years old.

The chain uses TRBV28 and TRBJ2-7; TRBD2 agrees at 7 bases. The CDR3 extends over 15 amino acids. Germline CDR1 is MDHEN and CDR2 is SYDVKM. The V and J ends lost 4 bases and 4 bases, in that order; junction bases with no gene match: 10. The CDR3 here is CASSSRGVPSYEQYF. CDR3 DNA: TGTGCCAGCAGTTCACGGGGGGTCCCTAGTTACGAGCAGTACTTC.

J is TRBJ2-1 and V is TRBV6-9, with TRBD2 matching 13 bases. Germline lookup yields CDR1 MNHGY and CDR2 SVAAGI. J gave up 2 bases and V 7 bases, and 11 bases lay outside the gene matches. This CDR3 is 18 amino acids long. CDR3 nucleotide sequence: TGTGCCAGCACCAAGGGACTAGCGGGATGGTCCACCTACAATGAGCAGTTCTTC. This gives the protein CASTKGLAGWSTYNEQFF.

The J gene is TRBJ2-2, the V gene TRBV5-8; 7 bases line up with TRBD2. The CDR3 covers 15 residues. The junction had 2 bases not matched to a gene; V was cut back by 0 bases and J by 3 bases. CDR1 and CDR2 from the germline V gene are SGHTS and YDEGEE. The CDR3 region is CASSLVTSDTGELFF. The CDR3 region has the DNA TGTGCCAGCAGCTTGGTTACTAGCGACACCGGGGAGCTGTTTTTT.

This chain connects TRBV2 to TRBJ2-3, with D uncertain. The CDR3 spans 11 residues. V was cut by 4 bases and J by 5 bases, with 4 bases left in between. Germline CDR1 and CDR2: SNHLY and FYNNEI. CDR3 sequence: CASSGEDTQYF. CDR3 DNA: TGTGCCAGCAGTGGCGAAGATACGCAGTATTTT.

This chain links TRBV19 with TRBJ2-2; possibly TRBD1 or TRBD2 for D (5 bases each). Trimming cost V 3 bases and J 7 bases, with 12 bases left between them. This CDR3 is built from 14 residues. Germline-derived CDR1 and CDR2 are LNHDA and SQIVND (reference sequence). The CDR3 nucleotides read TGTGCCAGTAGTATGGATCGGGGCGGCGGGGAGCTGTTTTTT. As protein: CASSMDRGGGELFF.

The chain couples TRBV7-2 to TRBJ2-5; 8 bases are shared with TRBD2. Trimming cost V 1 base and J 2 bases; bases outside gene matches: 12. CDR3 size: 18 residues. Germline V CDR1 and CDR2: SGHTA, FQGNSA. The CDR3 DNA is TGTGCCAGCAGCTTAGTAAGTAGCGGGACTGCAACACAAGAGACCCAGTACTTC. It specifies CASSLVSSGTATQETQYF. Together with reference TRBV7-2 and TRBJ2-5, the CDR3 gives the full variable domain: GAGVSQSPSNKVTEKGKDVELRCDPISGHTALYWYRQSLGQGLEFLIYFQGNSAPDKSGLPSDRFSAERTGGSVSTLTIQRTQQEDSAVYLCASSLVSSGTATQETQYFGPGTRLLVL.

The chain uses TRBV7-3 and TRBJ1-3, with D uncertain. V was cut by 4 bases and J by 2 bases, with 9 bases left in between. In germline, CDR1 is SGHTA, CDR2 FQGTGA. This CDR3 has 14 residues. CDR3 region: CASSSVGAGNTIYF. As DNA, the CDR3 is TGTGCCAGCAGCTCCGTTGGTGCTGGAAACACCATATATTTT.

This chain links TRBV2 with TRBJ1-2; D possibly corresponds to TRBD1 (6 bases). Germline V gives CDR1 SNHLY, CDR2 FYNNEI. Trimming removed 8 bases from V and 4 bases from J, with 11 bases in between. The CDR3 is 12 residues long. The CDR3 nucleotides are TGTGCCAGCCCAGACAGGCTCTATGGCTACACCTTC. Protein product: CASPDRLYGYTF.

This clone showed up just once. The V gene is TRBV6-5, the J gene TRBJ2-7; maybe TRBD1 (5 bases). Germline-derived CDR1 and CDR2 are MNHEY and SVGAGI. The V end lost 5 bases, the J end lost 3 bases, and 17 bases lay between the germline ends. CDR3 length equals 15 residues. DNA of the CDR3: TGTGCCAGCAGTCCAACGTCCCAGGGAAACTACGAGCAGTACTTC. Translating it yields CASSPTSQGNYEQYF.

The CDR3 is CASSVGLNNEQFF. The CDR3 coding sequence is TGTGCCAGCAGCGTAGGGCTCAACAATGAGCAGTTCTTC. The J gene is TRBJ2-1, the V gene TRBV7-8, with unresolved D. The CDR3 totals 13 residues. Germline V gene data show CDR1 as SGHVS and CDR2 as FQNEAQ. V was cut by 5 bases and J by 5 bases, with 10 bases left in between.

The chain recombines TRBV9 with TRBJ2-3; D may be TRBD1 (5 bases). This CDR3 has 13 amino acids. CDR1 and CDR2 (germline): SGDLS, YYNGEE. Between the trimmed V and J ends, which lost 0 bases and 4 bases, there was a span of 6 bases. DNA of the CDR3: TGTGCCAGCAGCGTAGGCAGGGCAGATACGCAGTATTTT. Its translation is CASSVGRADTQYF.

This chain links TRBV7-8 with TRBJ2-1; D call uncertain. V was clipped by 1 base and J by 3 bases, with 10 bases between them. The CDR3 is 15 amino acids. Germline V gives CDR1 SGHVS, CDR2 FQNEAQ. The CDR3 nucleotides read TGTGCCAGCAGCTTAGGTGGGATCGGCTACAATGAGCAGTTCTTC. Translating gives CASSLGGIGYNEQFF. Combining the CDR3 with reference TRBV7-8 and TRBJ2-1 gives the whole variable domain GAGVSQSPRYKVAKRGQDVALRCDPISGHVSLFWYQQALGQGPEFLTYFQNEAQLDKSGLPSDRFFAERPEGSVSTLKIQRTQQEDSAVYLCASSLGGIGYNEQFFGPGTRLTVL.

The rearrangement joins TRBV14 to TRBJ2-1; D remains unclear. This CDR3 has 15 residues. The V and J ends lost 4 bases and 6 bases respectively, with 16 bases between them. The germline CDR1 and CDR2 sequences are SGHDN and FVKESK. The chain's CDR3 is CASSLTLGPSNEQFF. The DNA of the CDR3 is TGTGCCAGCAGCCTGACCCTAGGCCCCTCCAATGAGCAGTTCTTC. Drawing the rest from reference TRBV14 and TRBJ2-1, the complete variable domain is EAGVTQFPSHSVIEKGQTVTLRCDPISGHDNLYWYRRVMGKEIKFLLHFVKESKQDESGMPNNRFLAERTGGTYSTLKVQPAELEDSGVYFCASSLTLGPSNEQFFGPGTRLTVL.

The CDR3 nucleotides are TGTGCCAGCAGTTACGCGGTAGGGGGAAACACCATATATTTT. The encoded protein is CASSYAVGGNTIYF. V and J are TRBV6-6 and TRBJ1-3; D is ambiguous. The CDR3 contains 14 residues. The V and J ends lost 2 bases and 4 bases respectively, with 9 bases between them. Germline V gene data show CDR1 as MNHNY and CDR2 as SVGAGI (reference sequence).

V usage is TRBV5-1 and J usage is TRBJ1-2; D not resolved. From germline, CDR1 is SGHRS and CDR2 YFSETQ. Trimming stripped 3 bases from V and 4 bases from J, with 16 bases between. The CDR3 runs 15 residues. The CDR3 here is CASSSYADTTYGYTF. The CDR3 coding sequence is TGCGCCAGCAGCTCTTACGCCGACACGACCTATGGCTACACCTTC.

This clone was observed a few times. The chain is built from TRBV11-2 and TRBJ2-1; D uncertain. The CDR3 is made up of 11 amino acids. Germline CDR1 SGHAT, CDR2 FQNNGV. V gave up 5 bases and J gave up 8 bases, with 7 bases separating them. This chain's CDR3 is CASSRGYEQFF. CDR3 bases: TGTGCCAGCAGCCGAGGCTATGAGCAGTTCTTC. Looking up the rest from reference TRBV11-2 and TRBJ2-1 gives the full variable domain: EAGVAQSPRYKIIEKRQSVAFWCNPISGHATLYWYQQILGQGPKLLIQFQNNGVVDDSQLPKDRFSAERLKGVDSTLKIQPAKLEDSAVYLCASSRGYEQFFGPGTRLTVL.

This sequence joins TRBV6-6 and TRBJ2-2; no firm D call. In germline, CDR1 is MNHNY, CDR2 SVGAGI (reference sequence). Trimming pared 8 bases from V and 0 bases from J, leaving 16 bases between. The CDR3 runs to 16 residues. The CDR3 region has the DNA TGTGCCAGCCCACGCAGCGAGGTATCGAACACCGGGGAGCTGTTTTTT. Translation gives CASPRSEVSNTGELFF.

The rearrangement joins TRBV10-1 to TRBJ2-7; no clear D gene. CDR1 is WNHNN and CDR2 is SYGVQD in the germline V gene (reference sequence). With 0 bases removed from V and 2 bases from J, the gap between germline ends came to 2 bases. The CDR3 sequence is 12 residues long. The CDR3 loop is CASSESTYEQYF. The CDR3, as DNA: TGCGCCAGCAGTGAGTCTACCTACGAGCAGTACTTC.

The chain employs TRBV7-3 and TRBJ2-5; a possible D gene is TRBD2 (5 bases). V lost 3 bases and J lost 2, with 16 bases in between. Germline CDR1 SGHTA, CDR2 FQGTGA. The CDR3 totals 16 residues. CDR3 sequence: CASSLGVNPGQETQYF. CDR3 in DNA: TGTGCCAGCAGCTTGGGCGTGAACCCGGGGCAAGAGACCCAGTACTTC. The full variable domain, with the rest looked up from reference TRBV7-3 and TRBJ2-5, is GAGVSQTPSNKVTEKGKYVELRCDPISGHTALYWYRQSLGQGPEFLIYFQGTGAADDSGLPNDRFFAVRPEGSVSTLKIQRTERGDSAVYLCASSLGVNPGQETQYFGPGTRLLVL.

The chain's CDR3 is CASSERGDSPLHF. CDR3 sequence (DNA): TGTGCCAGCAGCGAGAGGGGGGATTCACCCCTCCACTTT. The chain recombines TRBV9 with TRBJ1-6; D is perhaps TRBD1 (6 bases). Germline loops: CDR1 SGDLS, CDR2 YYNGEE. The CDR3 length is 13 residues. The V end lost 3 bases, the J end lost 8 bases, and 9 bases lay between the germline ends.

This rearrangement joins TRBV5-1 to TRBJ1-4; D is uncertain. V was trimmed by 2 bases and J by 3 bases, leaving 8 bases between them. The CDR3 covers 14 residues. Germline CDR1 is SGHRS and CDR2 is YFSETQ. In DNA form, the CDR3 reads TGCGCCAGCAGCTTCGAGGAGGCTAATGAAAAACTGTTTTTT. Its protein product is CASSFEEANEKLFF. Drawing the rest from reference TRBV5-1 and TRBJ1-4, the complete variable domain is KAGVTQTPRYLIKTRGQQVTLSCSPISGHRSVSWYQQTPGQGLQFLFEYFSETQRNKGNFPGRFSGRQFSNSRSEMNVSTLELGDSALYLCASSFEEANEKLFFGSGTQLSVL.

This chain joins TRBV5-4 and TRBJ2-7; no firm D call. Germline CDR1 and CDR2: SGHNT and YYREEE (reference sequence). The germline V and J ends were trimmed by 0 bases and 6 bases, with 7 bases remaining between them. CDR3 length equals 12 residues. CDR3 loop: CASSLGQVEQYF. CDR3 in DNA: TGTGCCAGCAGCTTGGGTCAGGTCGAGCAGTACTTC.

J is TRBJ1-2 and V is TRBV30; 9 bases are shared with TRBD1. This CDR3 is 13 amino acids long. CDR1 and CDR2 (germline): GTSNPN, SVGIG (reference sequence). Losses at the gene ends were 1 base for V and 5 bases for J; bases not matched to a gene: 2. The CDR3 DNA follows: TGTGCCTGGAGTGCGGACAGGGGTTATGGCTACACCTTC. Amino acid sequence: CAWSADRGYGYTF.

This chain joins TRBV19 and TRBJ2-7; D is undetermined. Trimming left V 3 bases short and J 0 bases short, with 6 bases between. Germline V CDR1 and CDR2: LNHDA, SQIVND (reference sequence). The CDR3 spans 13 residues. The CDR3 sequence is CASSISSSYEQYF. CDR3 nucleotide sequence: TGTGCCAGTAGTATTAGTAGCTCCTACGAGCAGTACTTC.

The V and J genes are TRBV7-9 and TRBJ2-6, with D possibly being TRBD1 or TRBD2 (5 bases each). CDR1 SEHNR and CDR2 FQNEAQ come from the germline V gene (reference sequence). CDR3 length equals 18 residues. The V end was cut by 5 bases, the J end by 0 bases, with 17 bases between. Here the CDR3 DNA reads TGTGCCAGCAGCCCTAAGGGGACGGCCGGCTCTGGGGCCAACGTCCTGACTTTC. The encoded protein is CASSPKGTAGSGANVLTF.

V and J are TRBV14 and TRBJ2-2; D might be TRBD1 or TRBD2, each matching 5 bases. This CDR3 spans 17 amino acids. The germline CDR1 and CDR2 sequences are SGHDN and FVKESK. V was cut by 5 bases and J by 1 base, with 17 bases left in between. CDR3 sequence reads: CASSGRWDLLNTGELFF. The CDR3 DNA is TGTGCCAGCAGCGGCCGGTGGGACCTCCTGAACACCGGGGAGCTGTTTTTT.

The gene calls are TRBV28 and TRBJ2-1; TRBD2 is a possible D gene (5 bases). CDR3 length: 14 amino acids. Germline CDR1 is MDHEN and CDR2 is SYDVKM. V was shortened by 8 bases and J by 3 bases, with 14 bases between the two germline ends. The CDR3 reads CASGAGLDYNEQFF. CDR3 coding DNA: TGTGCCAGCGGCGCGGGCCTCGACTACAATGAGCAGTTCTTC.

V and J are TRBV19 and TRBJ1-1, with 8 bases identical to TRBD1. The J segment lost 2 bases and the V segment lost 3 bases, leaving 17 bases of the junction unmatched. The CDR3 consists of 19 residues. Per germline, CDR1 LNHDA and CDR2 SQIVND (reference sequence). CDR3 nucleotide sequence: TGTGCCAGTAGTATCCGTAGTGTTTTTCAGGGGGCAGGAAACACTGAAGCTTTCTTT. Its protein is CASSIRSVFQGAGNTEAFF.

The chain recombines TRBV20-1 with TRBJ2-1; D call uncertain. Per the germline V gene, CDR1 is DFQATT and CDR2 is SNEGSKA (reference sequence). The length of the CDR3 is 11 residues. Trimming took 3 bases from V and 6 from J, leaving 6 bases between them. This chain's CDR3 is CSASHSNEQFF. The CDR3 DNA reads TGCAGTGCTAGTCACTCCAATGAGCAGTTCTTC.